The entry below describes one TCR beta chain. CDR1 is MNHEY, CDR2 SVGAGI, per germline. V lost 6 bases and J 1 base, leaving 12 bases between the germline ends. The CDR3 runs to 14 residues. This sample stems from a study of blood T cell repertoires in COVID-19. The wider study: Sources were T cells, B-cell-depleted T cells, or PBMCs; the material itself was cDNA or gDNA.

The study counted Cohort 3 donors as recovered given two negative PCRs, clearance, or symptom resolution. Authors' analysis steps: Reference gene primer amplification gave estimated nucleated cell counts. Some clones are missing from TCRdb's copy, which holds only in-frame ones; the method was immunoSEQ multiplex PCR. Clonal size and the V and J genes are those of that table, whereas D and trimming came from the DNA. In the table there are 130,000 to 150,000 clones, just under 85% of which are singletons. The chain has TRBV6-5 and TRBJ1-2, with D tentatively TRBD1 (6 bases). The sequencing input was PBMCs or T cells enriched from blood (not recorded which). The origin of this receptor is a man aged 50-60 years who had recovered from COVID-19. CDR3: CASRTSRGNYGYTF. CDR3 nucleotide sequence: TGTGCCAGCAGAACCTCCAGGGGTAACTATGGCTACACCTTC.